This TCR beta chain was sequenced in a study of blood T cell repertoires in COVID-19. In the study overall: Italy, Spain and the United States were the sources of the convalescent and acute COVID-19 samples. T cells, B-cell-depleted T cells, or PBMCs supplied cDNA or gDNA.

A single count supports this clone. CDR3 length: 16 amino acids. Original data processing: By means of reference gene primer amplification, nucleated cell counts were estimated. The data were produced by immunoSEQ multiplex PCR, yet TCRdb's version contains in-frame clones alone and is incomplete. That table supplies the V and J calls and clone size; D and trimming were determined from the DNA. The data show under 250,000 clones, around 82% seen once. V is TRBV21-1 and J is TRBJ1-2; TRBD1, the table's D call, was not compared with the DNA. TRBV21-1 is listed as a pseudogene. The sequenced material came from peripheral blood. The sequence came from a man aged 40-55 years with active or convalescent COVID-19. Written as DNA, the CDR3 is TGTGCCAGCAGCAAAGATGGACAGGGCCGTTCCTATGGCTACACCTTC. The encoded protein is CASSKDGQGRSYGYTF.